Detailed here is one T cell receptor beta chain. The antigen remains unidentified. The germline V gene has CDR1 MNHEY and CDR2 SVGAGI. The ends were cut back, 4 bases at V and 0 bases at J, with 12 bases in the middle. CDR3 length: 15 residues. These data come from a study of post-analysis software for immune sequencing data. TCR beta libraries were prepared from cDNA with unique molecular identifiers. One entry per CDR3 protein, called by TCRdb with MiXCR from the PCR reads. The profile shows 600,000 to 700,000 distinct CDR3 sequences, 55% to 60% of them singletons. The study's findings and limits: Roughly 5 TRBV segments, TRBV5-6, TRBV5-1 and TRBV20-1 among them, were found more frequent in patients than controls.

J is TRBJ1-1 and V is TRBV6-5; no firm D call. The sequence derives from a girl aged 2 to 9 with multiple sclerosis. The sequencing sample was made of blood. This CDR3 is CASSFRISVNTEAFF. CDR3 DNA: TGTGCCAGCAGTTTTAGGATTTCCGTGAACACTGAAGCTTTCTTT.